This T cell receptor beta chain was observed in a study of T-cell reconstitution after alpha-beta-depleted transplantation in children. Study results and limitations: Certain patients had high TCRbeta diversity at day 60, and it came from recipient T cells and thymic progenitors that survived. From newly produced T cells came most of the T-cell counts and diversity one year after transplant. Reportedly, roughly two months post-transplant, alpha-beta T cells arose from several hundred expanded graft clones.

Per germline, CDR1 SGHRS and CDR2 YFSETQ. This CDR3 is 14 amino acids long. Trimming cost V 0 bases and J 8 bases, with 12 bases left between them. Unique molecular identifiers tagged the TCRbeta library. One entry per CDR3 protein, called by TCRdb with MiXCR from the PCR reads. The table has 450,000 to 700,000 distinct CDR3 sequences, 25% to 30% seen once. As concerns this clonotype: Its cognate antigen is unknown.

The TCR comes from a boy younger than two with Wiskott-Aldrich syndrome, due to receive a stem cell transplant. The chain recombines TRBV5-1 with TRBJ2-1; D could derive from TRBD1 or TRBD2 (5 bases each). The specimen comprised PBMCs, sampled before TCRalphabeta/CD19-depleted stem cell transplant. The CDR3, as DNA: TGCGCCAGCAGCTTGGATCTGGGGCGGGATGAGCAGTTCTTC. Amino acid sequence: CASSLDLGRDEQFF.